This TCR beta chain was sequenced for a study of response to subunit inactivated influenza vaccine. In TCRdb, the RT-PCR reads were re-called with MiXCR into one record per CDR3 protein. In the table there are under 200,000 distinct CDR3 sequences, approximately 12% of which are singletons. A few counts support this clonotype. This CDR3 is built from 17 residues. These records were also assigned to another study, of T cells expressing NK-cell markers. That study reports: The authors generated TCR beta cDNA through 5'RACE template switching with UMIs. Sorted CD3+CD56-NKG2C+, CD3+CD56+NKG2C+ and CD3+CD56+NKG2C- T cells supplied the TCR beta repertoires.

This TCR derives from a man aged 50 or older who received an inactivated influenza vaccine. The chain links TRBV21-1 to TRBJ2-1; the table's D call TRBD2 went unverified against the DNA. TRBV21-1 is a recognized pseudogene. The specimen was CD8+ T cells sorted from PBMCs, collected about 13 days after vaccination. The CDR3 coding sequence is TGTGCCAGCAGCAAATCTGAACTAGCTAGCTCCTACAATGAGCAGTTCTTC. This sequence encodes CASSKSELASSYNEQFF.